This T cell receptor (beta chain) was identified during a study of T cells in Graves' hyperthyroidism and ophthalmopathy. Across the study: The authors collected peripheral blood at initial diagnosis, before any treatment. Findings and limits, study-wide: From stable hyperthyroidism, ophthalmopathy was set apart by a 13 V-J model. Appearing also in blood were most of the thyroid clonotypes expanded above 0.001.

Researchers amplified the TCR beta CDR3 regions from RNA transcripts. First-round RT-PCR with HTBI primers amplified the TCR CDR3 region. TCRdb processed the multiplex PCR reads anew with MiXCR; each CDR3 protein has one entry. This sample has about 200,000 distinct CDR3 sequences, with roughly a sixth found just once. Of note for this clonotype: Antigen: not known.

The hyperthyroidism was newly diagnosed and had lasted under 2 months; the patients were aged 18 to 65. The CDR3 is 15 amino acids. V trimming: 6 bases; J trimming: 3 bases; junction bases outside the gene matches: 8. This sequence was found in a woman between 50 and 59 years old with Graves' hyperthyroidism. The sample comprised blood. V and J are TRBV12-3 or TRBV12-4 and TRBJ1-5; 7 positions match TRBD1. The CDR3: CASSSDRAPNQPQHF. The CDR3 bases are TGTGCCAGCAGCTCAGACAGGGCCCCCAATCAGCCCCAGCATTTT.